This T cell receptor beta chain is from a study of OX40 agonist ivuxolimab in advanced cancers. The germline V gene has CDR1 MGHRA and CDR2 YSYEKL. V lost 6 bases and J 0 bases, leaving 9 bases between the germline ends. CDR3 length equals 13 residues. Assay used: immunoSEQ multiplex PCR; TCRdb lists only in-frame clones, some missing. The data show about 26,000 clones, around four fifths seen once. The sequence came from an adult with an advanced solid tumor such as melanoma, head and neck, liver or kidney cancer. Specimen: CD4+ or CD8+ T cells sorted from blood, collected in a trial of the OX40 agonist ivuxolimab. The rearrangement joins TRBV4-1 to TRBJ2-7; D not certain. CDR3 DNA sequence: TGCGCCAGCAGGAACACCGGCTCCTACGAGCAGTACTTC. Protein product: CASRNTGSYEQYF.